This is a list of T cell receptor beta chains from one sample in a study of T-cell memory formation after mild COVID-19. Each CDR3 protein is one row after TCRdb ran MiXCR on the 5' RACE reads. The table records fewer than 50,000 distinct CDR3 sequences, about 7.1% of them present only once. The source material was PBMCs or a T cell subset sorted from them (not recorded which). The receptors derive from a man younger than 35 who had mild COVID-19 (a few samples of this study predate the infection). Cell type and time point are not known. The CDR3 runs from the conserved cysteine through the conserved F or W. Fields, in order: J gene, V gene, clone size, D gene, CDR3 protein, CDR3 DNA. The D gene is left open where the match is weak. The size of a clone is reported for some rows only, either as once, few or many, or as a class for expanded clones.

TRBJ2-3 | TRBV3-1 | many | TRBD2 | CARPAGGADTQYF | TGTGCCAGACCAGCGGGGGGAGCAGATACGCAGTATTTT
TRBJ2-2 | TRBV3-1 | few | NA | CASSQRQTGELFF | TGTGCCAGCAGCCAAAGGCAAACCGGGGAGCTGTTTTTT
TRBJ1-1 | TRBV2 | once | TRBD1 | CASRSLRGRSNTEAFF | TGTGCCAGCAGGAGTCTCAGGGGGCGATCAAACACTGAAGCTTTCTTT
TRBJ2-4 | TRBV6-5 | many | NA | CASRSPLENIQYF | TGTGCCAGCAGGAGCCCGCTGGAAAACATTCAGTACTTC
TRBJ1-6 | TRBV6-5 | many | NA | CASSTGTPKFYNSPLHF | TGTGCCAGCAGTACCGGGACGCCGAAGTTCTATAATTCACCCCTCCACTTT
TRBJ1-2 | TRBV19 | few | NA | CASSPNPGAGYGYTF | TGTGCCAGTAGCCCGAACCCGGGGGCGGGTTATGGCTACACCTTC
TRBJ2-3 | TRBV7-9 | few | NA | CAEGRGTDTQYF | TGTGCTGAAGGGCGTGGCACAGATACGCAGTATTTT
TRBJ1-1 | TRBV20-1 | few | NA | CSARDLAGGTEAFF | TGCAGTGCTAGAGATCTAGCTGGAGGCACTGAAGCTTTCTTT
TRBJ1-5 | TRBV11-2 | NA | NA | CASSLDRYNQPQHF | TGTGCCAGCAGCTTAGACAGGTACAATCAGCCCCAGCATTTT
TRBJ1-1 | TRBV7-3 | many | NA | CASSLMGGSNTEAFF | TGTGCCAGCAGCTTAATGGGGGGATCGAACACTGAAGCTTTCTTT
TRBJ2-2 | TRBV5-1 | many | NA | CASSLPGPANTGELFF | TGCGCCAGCAGCTTGCCGGGACCAGCGAACACCGGGGAGCTGTTTTTT
TRBJ2-6 | TRBV20-1 | few | NA | CSARVRSGANVLTF | TGCAGTGCTAGGGTCAGATCTGGGGCCAACGTCCTGACTTTC
TRBJ2-1 | TRBV4-3 | NA | TRBD2 | CASSQAGLAGGPHEQFF | TGCGCCAGCAGCCAAGCGGGACTAGCGGGGGGGCCCCATGAGCAGTTCTTC
TRBJ2-1 | TRBV12-5 | many | NA | CASGASDNEQFF | TGTGCTAGTGGTGCTTCCGACAATGAGCAGTTCTTC
TRBJ2-1 | TRBV29-1 | few | TRBD2 | CSVLTSGLSGEQFF | TGCAGCGTGTTGACTAGCGGGTTATCCGGGGAGCAGTTCTTC
TRBJ1-1 | TRBV5-1 | few | TRBD1 | CASSSLGQMNTEAFF | TGCGCCAGCAGCAGTCTGGGACAGATGAACACTGAAGCTTTCTTT
TRBJ2-5 | TRBV7-2 | few | TRBD2 | CASSPQAAGEETQYF | TGTGCCAGCAGCCCCCAGGCAGCGGGGGAAGAGACCCAGTACTTC
TRBJ1-2 | TRBV4-1 | NA | NA | CASSQDLRGDNYGYTF | TGCGCCAGCAGCCAAGATCTGAGAGGAGATAACTATGGCTACACCTTC
TRBJ1-2 | TRBV5-1 | few | NA | CASSYPDSFYGYTF | TGCGCCAGCAGCTACCCCGACAGTTTCTATGGCTACACCTTC
TRBJ2-5 | TRBV5-1 | medium-sized | TRBD1 | CASSLAGQGAETQYF | TGCGCCAGCAGCTTGGCCGGACAGGGGGCTGAGACCCAGTACTTC
TRBJ2-3 | TRBV24-1 | many | NA | CATSDFGLGFTDTQYF | TGTGCCACCAGTGATTTTGGCCTGGGATTCACAGATACGCAGTATTTT
TRBJ2-3 | TRBV5-1 | many | NA | CASSLDSTDTQYF | TGCGCCAGCAGCCTGGACTCCACAGATACGCAGTATTTT